This T cell receptor (beta chain) stems from a study of cytomegalovirus exposure and HLA in healthy donors. Study observations and caveats: When analyzed later, the rates of TCR association showed variation by HLA locus, with DRB1 the most and HLA-C the fewest.

The PCR made use of 60 Vbeta and 13 Jbeta primers. Sequencing was performed with immunoSEQ multiplex PCR; in TCRdb, only in-frame clones are kept and a portion is missing. The data contain about 180,000 clones, roughly four fifths of them singletons. On this clone itself: Its specificity is not known.

From germline, CDR1 is SNHLY and CDR2 FYNNEI. This CDR3 comprises 14 residues. With 3 bases removed from V and 0 bases from J, the gap between germline ends came to 7 bases. Material for sequencing was PBMCs. V usage is TRBV2 and J usage is TRBJ2-3; perhaps TRBD2 as D (6 bases). The TCR originated in a woman aged 18-29 years in good health and CMV-seropositive. As DNA, the CDR3 is TGTGCCAGCAGTGAGGGACTGAGCACAGATACGCAGTATTTT. Its protein is CASSEGLSTDTQYF. Variable domain in full (rest from reference TRBV2 and TRBJ2-3): EPEVTQTPSHQVTQMGQEVILRCVPISNHLYFYWYRQILGQKVEFLVSFYNNEISEKSEIFDDQFSVERPDGSNFTLKIRSTKLEDSAMYFCASSEGLSTDTQYFGPGTRLTVL.